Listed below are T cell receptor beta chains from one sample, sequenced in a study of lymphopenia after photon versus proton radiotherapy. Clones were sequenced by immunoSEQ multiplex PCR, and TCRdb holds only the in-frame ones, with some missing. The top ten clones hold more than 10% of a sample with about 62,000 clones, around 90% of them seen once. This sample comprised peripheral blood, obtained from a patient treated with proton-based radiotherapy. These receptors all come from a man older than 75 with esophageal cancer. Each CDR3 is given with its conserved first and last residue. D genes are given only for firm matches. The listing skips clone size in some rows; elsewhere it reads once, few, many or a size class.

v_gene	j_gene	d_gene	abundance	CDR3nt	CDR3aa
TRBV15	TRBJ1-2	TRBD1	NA	TGTGCCACCAGCAGGGGGACAGGGGGCACATATGGCTACACCTTC	CATSRGTGGTYGYTF
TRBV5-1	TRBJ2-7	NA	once	TGCGCCAGCAGCTTGGCCGCAGGAGTCATTCCCTACGAGCAGTACTTC	CASSLAAGVIPYEQYF
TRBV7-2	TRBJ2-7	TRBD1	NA	TGTGCCAGCAGCACAGGGGACGTCTCCTACGAGCAGTACTTC	CASSTGDVSYEQYF
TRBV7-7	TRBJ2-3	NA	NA	TGTGCCAGCAGCTCTCTCGGCGGGAAGGCAGATACGCAGTGTTTT	CASSSLGGKADTQCF
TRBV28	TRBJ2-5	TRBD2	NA	TGTGCCAGCAGCACTGGACTAGCGGGAACAGAGACCCAGTACTTC	CASSTGLAGTETQYF
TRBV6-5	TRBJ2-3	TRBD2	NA	TGTGCCAGCAAATTAGCGGGAGGGCCCGCGTATACGCAGTATTTT	CASKLAGGPAYTQYF
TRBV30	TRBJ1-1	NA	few	TGTGCCTGGAGTTCCCAGGGAGATGAAGCTTTCTTT	CAWSSQGDEAFF
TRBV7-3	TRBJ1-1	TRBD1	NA	TGTGCCAGCAGCTTAACCGGGACAGGGGGCGCGAGCACTGAAGCTTTCTTT	CASSLTGTGGASTEAFF
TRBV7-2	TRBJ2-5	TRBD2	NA	TGTGCCAGCAGCTTACAGCGGGGGGGCGGGGAGACCCAGTACTTC	CASSLQRGGGETQYF
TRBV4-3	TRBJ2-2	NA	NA	TGCGCCAGCAACCTAATTTGGGGGCTCGGCATCGGGGAGCTGTTTTTT	CASNLIWGLGIGELFF
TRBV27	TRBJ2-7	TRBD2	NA	TGTGCCAGCAGTCAACTAGCGGGAGGATTGTACTTC	CASSQLAGGLYF
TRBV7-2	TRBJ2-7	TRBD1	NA	TGTGCCAGCAGCATCGGACAGGTCTACGAGCAGTACTTC	CASSIGQVYEQYF
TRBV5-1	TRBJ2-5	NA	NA	TGCGCCAGCAGCCCCGATGGTCCGGGGTACGGGGAGACCCAGTACTTC	CASSPDGPGYGETQYF
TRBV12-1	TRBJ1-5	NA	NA	TGTGCCAGCAGCTCCCCCGCGGGACAGGATCCCTATAGCAATCAGCCCCAGCATTTT	CASSSPAGQDPYSNQPQHF
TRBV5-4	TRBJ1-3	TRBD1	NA	TGTGCCAGCAGCCCATTTGGACAGGGCGTCTCTGGAAACACCATATATTTT	CASSPFGQGVSGNTIYF
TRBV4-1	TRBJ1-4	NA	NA	TGCGCCAGCAGCCCCCCCTGGCAGGGAAAACTGTTTTTT	CASSPPWQGKLFF
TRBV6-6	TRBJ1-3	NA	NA	TGTGCCATCAGCCAGGGGCTCTCTGGAAACACCATATATTTT	CAISQGLSGNTIYF
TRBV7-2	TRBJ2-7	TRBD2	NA	TGTGCCAGCAGCTTAGACCACCCGACTAGCGCGGGGTACTTC	CASSLDHPTSAGYF
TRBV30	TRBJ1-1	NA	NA	TGTGCCTGGAGTGTTTTACAGGGGAACACTGAAGCTTTCTTT	CAWSVLQGNTEAFF
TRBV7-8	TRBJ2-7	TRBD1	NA	TGTGCCAGCAGCTCCCCTGGACAGGGGGCCACCTACGAGCAGTACTTC	CASSSPGQGATYEQYF
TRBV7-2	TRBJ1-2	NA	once	TGTGCCAGCAGCTTATATTTTGGCTACACCTTC	CASSLYFGYTF
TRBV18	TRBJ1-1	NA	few	TGTGCCAGCTCACCTCTGGGTGCGAACACTGAAGCTTTCTTT	CASSPLGANTEAFF
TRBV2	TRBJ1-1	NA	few	TGTGCCAGCAGGCCGGGGACTATGAACACTGAAGCTTTCTTT	CASRPGTMNTEAFF
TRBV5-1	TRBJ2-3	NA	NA	TGCGCCAGCAGCTTAAGCCGGTTGGGGGTAGACACAGATACGCAGTATTTT	CASSLSRLGVDTDTQYF
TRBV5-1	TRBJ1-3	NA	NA	TGCGCCAGCAGCGCCGGGACATATAACTCTGGAAACACCATATATTTT	CASSAGTYNSGNTIYF
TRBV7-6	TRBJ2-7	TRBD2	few	TGTGCCAGCGGTATGGCGGGAGAAGGTTACGAGCAGTACTTC	CASGMAGEGYEQYF
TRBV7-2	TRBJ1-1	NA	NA	TGTGCCAGCGCCCCTGGGGGTTGGAACACTGAAGCTTTCTTT	CASAPGGWNTEAFF
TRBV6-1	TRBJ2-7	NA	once	TGTGCCAGCGAGCGGACTTCCACCTACGAGCAGTACTTC	CASERTSTYEQYF
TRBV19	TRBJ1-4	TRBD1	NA	TGTGCCAGTCCCAGGACAGGGGGAAACGAAAAACTGTTTTTT	CASPRTGGNEKLFF
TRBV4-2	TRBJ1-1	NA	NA	TGTGCCAGCAGCCTAGAAGGGGGGGCGAACACTGAAGCTTTCTTT	CASSLEGGANTEAFF
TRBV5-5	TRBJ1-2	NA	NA	TGTGCCAGCAGCTTGGATGCGGTGAGGGGCTACACCTTC	CASSLDAVRGYTF
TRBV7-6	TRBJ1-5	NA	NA	TGTGCCAGCAGCTTGCGGGCTGAACAGCCCCAGCATTTT	CASSLRAEQPQHF
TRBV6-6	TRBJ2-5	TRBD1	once	TGTGCCAGCAGTCCCAGGGGGCAGGGGACCCAGTACTTC	CASSPRGQGTQYF
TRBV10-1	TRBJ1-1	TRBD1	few	TGCGCCAGCAGTGCGACTTATGAAACTGACAGGGGGCGACGCGGTGAAGCTTTCTTT	CASSATYETDRGRRGEAFF
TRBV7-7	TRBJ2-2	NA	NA	TGTGCTAGCAGCTTAGGCCCCACCGGGGAGCTGTTTTTT	CASSLGPTGELFF
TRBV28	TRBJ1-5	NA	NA	TGTGCCAGCAGTTCACCGGCCCTCCAGCCCCAGCATTTT	CASSSPALQPQHF
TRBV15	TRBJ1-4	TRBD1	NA	TGTGCCACCAGCAGAGATACAGGGCAGGGGGCGGACTTT	CATSRDTGQGADF
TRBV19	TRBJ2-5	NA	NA	TGTGCCAGTGGCCCAATGGGGGTAGGGTCGAAGACCCAGTACTTC	CASGPMGVGSKTQYF
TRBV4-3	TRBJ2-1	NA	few	TGCGCCAGCAGCCAAGACAGACATGGGGCGGGGGAGCAGTTCTTC	CASSQDRHGAGEQFF
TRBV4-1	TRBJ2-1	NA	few	TGCGCCAGCAGCCAAACTCCCGGATACTTAGGGTACACTGAGCAGTTCTTC	CASSQTPGYLGYTEQFF
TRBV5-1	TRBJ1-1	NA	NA	TGCGCCAGCAGCTTACAGACAGGGAACACTGAAGCTTTCTTT	CASSLQTGNTEAFF
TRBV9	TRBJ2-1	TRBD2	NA	TGTGCCAGCAGCACGGGAGGCAGGAACAATGAGCAGTTCTTC	CASSTGGRNNEQFF
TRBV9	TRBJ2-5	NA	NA	TGTGCCAGCAGCGTAGACTCAAGGCAGGCGGAGACCCAGTACTTC	CASSVDSRQAETQYF
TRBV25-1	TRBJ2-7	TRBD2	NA	TGTGCCAGCAGTGCACTTCCGGGGACTAGCGGCTCCTACGAGCAGTACTTC	CASSALPGTSGSYEQYF
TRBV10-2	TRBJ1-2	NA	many	TGCGCCAGCAGTGAACAGGGAGTAGGTGGCTACACCTTC	CASSEQGVGGYTF
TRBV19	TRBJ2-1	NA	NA	TGTGCCAGTAGGATAACGAGCGACGCGGTCCTCGATGAGCAGTTCTTC	CASRITSDAVLDEQFF
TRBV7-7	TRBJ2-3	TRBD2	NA	TGTGCCAGCAGCTTGTCTAGCGGGAGCCCCACAGATACGCAGTATTTT	CASSLSSGSPTDTQYF
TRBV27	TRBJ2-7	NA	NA	TGTGCCAGCAGTTTCTCCGAGGGGACAAGGACCTACGAGCAGTACTTC	CASSFSEGTRTYEQYF
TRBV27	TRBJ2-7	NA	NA	TGTGCCAGCAGTTTCGAGCGGAACTACGAGCAGTACTTC	CASSFERNYEQYF
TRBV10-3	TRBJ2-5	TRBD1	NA	TGTGCCATCACCATGGACAGGGATGGGACCCAGTACTTC	CAITMDRDGTQYF
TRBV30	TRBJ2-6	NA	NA	TGTGCCTGGAGTGAATTCCGGGGCTCTGGGGCCAACGTCCTGACTTTC	CAWSEFRGSGANVLTF
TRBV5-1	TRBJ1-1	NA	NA	TGCGCCAGCAGCCTCGGGGGCTATGGGAGTTTAAACACTGAAGCTTTCTTT	CASSLGGYGSLNTEAFF
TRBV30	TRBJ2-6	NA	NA	TGTGCCTGGAGTTTTGGTGGGGCCAACGTCCTGACTTTC	CAWSFGGANVLTF
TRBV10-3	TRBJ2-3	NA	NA	TGTGCCATCAACGGCGTCCCCACAGATACGCAGTATTTT	CAINGVPTDTQYF
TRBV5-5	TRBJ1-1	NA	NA	TGTGCCAGCAGCTTGGACCCCCAGACCAACACTGAAGCTTTCTTT	CASSLDPQTNTEAFF
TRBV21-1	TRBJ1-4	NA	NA	TGTGCCAGCACCCAAATAGCCGGGGGCTCTAATGAAAAACTGTTTTTT	CASTQIAGGSNEKLFF
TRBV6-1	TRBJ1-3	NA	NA	TGTGCCAGCAGTTTACAGGGTTCTGGAAACACCATATATTTT	CASSLQGSGNTIYF